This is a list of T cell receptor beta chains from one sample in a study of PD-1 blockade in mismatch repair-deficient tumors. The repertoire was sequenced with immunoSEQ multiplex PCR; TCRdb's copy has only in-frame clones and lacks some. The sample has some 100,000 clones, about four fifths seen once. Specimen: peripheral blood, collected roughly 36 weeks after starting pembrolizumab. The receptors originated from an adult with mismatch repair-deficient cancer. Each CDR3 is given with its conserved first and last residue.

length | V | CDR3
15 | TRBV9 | CASSVGRGGQETQYF
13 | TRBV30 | CAWSSNQGNTIYF
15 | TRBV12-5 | CASGPRTSGSYEQYF
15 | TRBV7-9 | CASSSGQGTYYGYTF
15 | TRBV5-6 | CASSKTGLDTGELFF
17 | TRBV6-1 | CASSESGDSGVRDGYTF
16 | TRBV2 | CASSGTRLAGVYEQYF
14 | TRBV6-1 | CASRKDRGNTEAFF
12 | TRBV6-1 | CASSEAITEAFF
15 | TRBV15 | CATSRELGLTYEQYF
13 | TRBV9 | CASSGGADYEQYF
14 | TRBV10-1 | CASSESVTLAEAFF
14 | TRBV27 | CASGTSGILETQYF
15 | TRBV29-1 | CSVATSGRYNNEQFF
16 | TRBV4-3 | CASSQDSGGANEKLFF
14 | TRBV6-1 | CASSEGQFNEKLFF
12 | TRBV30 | CAWVESNYGYTF
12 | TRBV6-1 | CASSVLGYGYTF
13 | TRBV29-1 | CSVVTGGNTEAFF
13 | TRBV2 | CASSSDMNTEAFF
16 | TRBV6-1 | CASSEDGETRNTEAFF
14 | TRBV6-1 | CAVLRLDSTDTQYF
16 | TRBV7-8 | CASSLGDRGKSQPQHF
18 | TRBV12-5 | CASGLVLGDRGLPDTQYF
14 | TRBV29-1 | CSAGLAGGSGEQFF
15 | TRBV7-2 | CASRDNRGGRETQYF
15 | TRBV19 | CASSIGSLSKNIQYF
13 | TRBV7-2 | CASSSPQQETQYF
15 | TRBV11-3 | CASSRGRDNTGELFF
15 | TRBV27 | CASSSSGWRNTEAFF
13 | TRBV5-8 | CASRPRGDETQYF
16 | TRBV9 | CASSPIGWGSYNEQFF
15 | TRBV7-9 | CASSSRTGLYNEQFF
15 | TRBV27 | CASSKMTATQTEAFF
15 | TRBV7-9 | CASSLRVSGANVLTF
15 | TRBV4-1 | CASSQPTGTTYEQYF
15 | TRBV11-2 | CASSLGGSFTDTQYF
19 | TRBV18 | CASSPVRQASTYSYNEQFF
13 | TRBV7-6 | CASSSGVGTEAFF